The 21 T cell receptor beta chains in this list originate from one sample, sequenced in a study of T cell responses to AZD1222 COVID-19 vaccine. Only in-frame clones appear in the TCRdb table, and some are missing; sequencing was by immunoSEQ multiplex PCR. The sample contains about 110,000 clones, about 90% of which appear only once. The sample consisted of peripheral blood, taken 28 days after the second AZD1222 dose. The origin of the receptors is an adult who received the AZD1222 COVID-19 vaccine.

The V and J genes are TRBV5-1 and TRBJ2-1; 13 positions agree with TRBD2. In germline, CDR1 is SGHRS, CDR2 YFSETQ. The J segment lost 7 bases and the V segment lost 4 bases, leaving 5 bases of the junction unmatched. There are 15 residues in the CDR3. CDR3 bases: TGCGCCAGCAGCCCCGGACTAGCGGGAGTAAATGAGCAGTTCTTC. Translating it yields CASSPGLAGVNEQFF.

The chain combines TRBV24-1 with TRBJ2-2; D gene unclear. Deletions cut 5 bases from V and 1 base from J, with 4 bases between. Germline CDR1 and CDR2: KGHDR and SFDVKD. CDR3 length equals 13 residues. CDR3: CATSGVNTGELFF. The CDR3, as DNA: TGTGCCACCAGTGGCGTGAACACCGGGGAGCTGTTTTTT.

The V and J genes are TRBV19 and TRBJ1-5; D is unresolved. CDR1 is LNHDA, CDR2 SQIVND, per germline (reference sequence). The V end lost 3 bases, the J end lost 7 bases, and 10 bases lay between the germline ends. CDR3 length equals 13 residues. In DNA form, the CDR3 reads TGTGCCAGTAGTATTAGGCCGGAGCAGCCCCAGCATTTT. It encodes CASSIRPEQPQHF.

This clone was counted a single time. CDR3: CASSYSHGGEKLFF. The CDR3 coding sequence is TGTGCCAGCAGTTACTCCCATGGCGGTGAAAAACTGTTTTTT. The J gene is TRBJ1-4, the V gene TRBV6-5; unclear D gene. With 0 bases removed from V and 7 bases from J, the gap between germline ends came to 9 bases. The CDR3 extends over 14 amino acids. Germline CDR1 and CDR2: MNHEY and SVGAGI.

The chain combines TRBV27 with TRBJ2-7; 14 bases are shared with TRBD2. The CDR3 is 15 residues long. J gave up 0 bases and V 6 bases, and 1 base lay outside the gene matches. CDR1 and CDR2 (germline): MNHEY, SMNVEV (reference sequence). The CDR3 spells CASRGTSGSSYEQYF. The CDR3, as DNA: TGTGCCAGCAGGGGGACTAGCGGGAGCTCCTACGAGCAGTACTTC.

Only one count was recorded for this clone. The V and J genes are TRBV28 and TRBJ1-1, with 9 bases matching TRBD1. V lost 2 bases and J lost 2; bases outside the gene matches: 9. The CDR3 consists of 17 residues. Per germline, CDR1 MDHEN and CDR2 SYDVKM. The CDR3 nucleotides are TGTGCCAGCAGTTTAGTGGGACAGGGACTGGAAAACACTGAAGCTTTCTTT. This translates into CASSLVGQGLENTEAFF.

V and J are TRBV5-1 and TRBJ1-2; D unresolved. Germline CDR1 SGHRS, CDR2 YFSETQ. The CDR3 length is 14 residues. V was pared by 4 bases and J by 4 bases, with 14 bases between. CDR3 bases: TGCGCCAGCAGCCCGGTGGGTAATGGCTATGGCTACACCTTC. Translating it yields CASSPVGNGYGYTF.

J is TRBJ1-1 and V is TRBV5-8, with D perhaps TRBD1 (5 bases). V dropped 4 bases and J dropped 7 bases, with 17 bases sitting between them. Germline CDR1 is SGHTS and CDR2 is YDEGEE. The CDR3 has 14 amino acids. The CDR3, as DNA: TGTGCCAGCAGCCCTGGGACGGGGTTCAGTGAAGCTTTCTTT. Amino acid sequence: CASSPGTGFSEAFF.

The rearrangement joins TRBV28 to TRBJ1-6; D unclear. Deletions cut 4 bases from V and 5 bases from J, with 12 bases between. The CDR3 consists of 15 residues. The germline V gene encodes CDR1 MDHEN and CDR2 SYDVKM. CDR3 DNA sequence: TGTGCCAGCAGTTCGTGGATAGGAGATAATTCACCCCTCCACTTT. Protein product: CASSSWIGDNSPLHF. Based on the CDR3 plus reference TRBV28 and TRBJ1-6, the full variable domain is DVKVTQSSRYLVKRTGEKVFLECVQDMDHENMFWYRQDPGLGLRLIYFSYDVKMKEKGDIPEGYSVSREKKERFSLILESASTNQTSMYLCASSSWIGDNSPLHFGNGTRLTVT.

This chain connects TRBV7-9 to TRBJ1-2; D might be TRBD1 (6 bases). V lost 5 bases and J lost 3, with 16 bases in between. The CDR3 length is 15 residues. CDR1 and CDR2 from the germline V gene are SEHNR and FQNEAQ (reference sequence). The chain's CDR3 is CASSHGQGLDYGYTF. CDR3 in DNA: TGTGCCAGCAGCCACGGCCAGGGGTTAGACTATGGCTACACCTTC.

The gene calls are TRBV18 and TRBJ2-7; no reliable D call. V lost 2 bases and J lost 0, with 2 bases in between. CDR1 KGHSH and CDR2 LQKENI come from the germline V gene. The CDR3 runs 12 residues. This CDR3 reads CASSPSSYEQYF. CDR3 in DNA: TGTGCCAGCTCACCAAGCTCCTACGAGCAGTACTTC.

This rearrangement joins TRBV11-2 to TRBJ2-2; 9 nucleotides agree with TRBD1. V was pared by 0 bases and J by 4 bases, with 6 bases of the junction left unmatched. This CDR3 comprises 17 residues. The germline CDR1 and CDR2 sequences are SGHAT and FQNNGV. CDR3: CASSLDHTGGFTGELFF. The CDR3 coding sequence is TGTGCCAGCAGCTTAGATCATACAGGGGGCTTCACCGGGGAGCTGTTTTTT.

The CDR3 protein is CASSSAGGHHNEQFF. The CDR3 coding sequence is TGTGCCAGCAGCTCAGCGGGAGGGCACCACAATGAGCAGTTCTTC. The chain is built from TRBV5-6 and TRBJ2-1, with 10 positions matching TRBD2. V lost 3 bases, J lost 5 bases, and 5 bases stayed unmatched. This CDR3 contains 15 residues. Per germline, CDR1 SGHDT and CDR2 YYEEEE. The complete variable domain, with remaining parts taken from reference TRBV5-6 and TRBJ2-1, reads DAGVTQSPTHLIKTRGQQVTLRCSPKSGHDTVSWYQQALGQGPQFIFQYYEEEERQRGNFPDRFSGHQFPNYSSELNVNALLLGDSALYLCASSSAGGHHNEQFFGPGTRLTVL.

This sequence joins TRBV6-1 and TRBJ1-1; D gene unclear. Germline lookup yields CDR1 MNHNS and CDR2 SASEGT. CDR3 length equals 13 residues. V gave up 3 bases and J gave up 1 base, with 6 bases separating them. The CDR3 here is CASSDRPNTEAFF. CDR3 coding DNA: TGTGCCAGCAGTGACAGACCGAACACTGAAGCTTTCTTT.

This sequence joins TRBV5-1 and TRBJ2-2; D call uncertain. The CDR3 totals 14 residues. Looked up from germline, CDR1 is SGHRS and CDR2 is YFSETQ. V was shortened by 5 bases and J by 5 bases, with 13 bases between the two germline ends. In DNA, the CDR3 is TGCGCCAGCAGAGAAGGCAGTTCAACCGGGGAGCTGTTTTTT. Translation gives CASREGSSTGELFF. Full variable domain (remainder filled in from reference TRBV5-1 and TRBJ2-2): KAGVTQTPRYLIKTRGQQVTLSCSPISGHRSVSWYQQTPGQGLQFLFEYFSETQRNKGNFPGRFSGRQFSNSRSEMNVSTLELGDSALYLCASREGSSTGELFFGEGSRLTVL.

This rearrangement joins TRBV7-2 to TRBJ1-1; 8 nucleotides align to TRBD1. Unmatched junction bases numbered 2, after V lost 4 bases and J lost 1 base. This CDR3 contains 14 residues. The V gene's germline CDR1 is SGHTA and CDR2 FQGNSA. Written as DNA, the CDR3 is TGTGCCAGCAGCTCCGGACAGGGGAACACTGAAGCTTTCTTT. This sequence encodes CASSSGQGNTEAFF. Supplemented by reference TRBV7-2 and TRBJ1-1, the full variable domain reads GAGVSQSPSNKVTEKGKDVELRCDPISGHTALYWYRQSLGQGLEFLIYFQGNSAPDKSGLPSDRFSAERTGGSVSTLTIQRTQQEDSAVYLCASSSGQGNTEAFFGQGTRLTVV.

The rearrangement links TRBV6-6 to TRBJ1-2, with a tentative D call TRBD1 (6 bases). CDR1 MNHNY and CDR2 SVGAGI come from the germline V gene (reference sequence). V was clipped by 5 bases and J by 5 bases, with 21 bases between them. This CDR3 has 16 residues. The CDR3 loop reads CASSRNRARRSYGYTF. DNA of the CDR3: TGTGCCAGCAGTCGAAACAGGGCCCGCCGGTCATATGGCTACACCTTC.

This clone has only a few counts. The V and J genes are TRBV6-4 and TRBJ1-1, with D possibly TRBD1 on 5 matching bases. Looked up from germline, CDR1 is MRHNA and CDR2 is SNTAGT. Deletions cut 0 bases from V and 7 bases from J, with 9 bases between. The CDR3 contains 13 residues. As DNA, the CDR3 is TGTGCCAGCAGTGACTCGGGGGTTGGTGAAGCTTTCTTT. Amino acid sequence: CASSDSGVGEAFF.

The chain employs TRBV28 and TRBJ1-6; 7 bases agree with TRBD1. After removal of 9 bases from V and 10 bases from J, the junction contained 12 bases not matched to a gene. The CDR3 has 14 amino acids. Germline lookup yields CDR1 MDHEN and CDR2 SYDVKM. CDR3 region: CASHRGGPGSPLHF. The CDR3 DNA reads TGTGCCAGTCACAGGGGAGGGCCAGGATCACCCCTCCACTTT. Supplemented by reference TRBV28 and TRBJ1-6, the full variable domain reads DVKVTQSSRYLVKRTGEKVFLECVQDMDHENMFWYRQDPGLGLRLIYFSYDVKMKEKGDIPEGYSVSREKKERFSLILESASTNQTSMYLCASHRGGPGSPLHFGNGTRLTVT.

J is TRBJ1-1 and V is TRBV3-1 (or the pseudogene TRBV3-2); the D gene is possibly TRBD1 (5 bases). Per the germline V gene, CDR1 is LGHDT and CDR2 is YNNKEL (reference sequence). The CDR3 is 13 amino acids. CDR3 in DNA: TGTGCTTTTGGGGGGGGTCCGAACACTGAAGCTTTCTTT. Encoded protein: CAFGGGPNTEAFF.

The V call is TRBV7-4, the J call TRBJ2-3; D is unclear. The CDR3 length is 16 residues. Germline V lookup: CDR1 SGHVT, CDR2 SQSDAQ. Deletions cut 4 bases from V and 5 bases from J, with 19 bases between. This CDR3 is CASSSRTLGLLDTQYF. The CDR3 bases are TGTGCCAGCAGCTCCCGAACTCTCGGCTTGCTAGATACGCAGTATTTT.